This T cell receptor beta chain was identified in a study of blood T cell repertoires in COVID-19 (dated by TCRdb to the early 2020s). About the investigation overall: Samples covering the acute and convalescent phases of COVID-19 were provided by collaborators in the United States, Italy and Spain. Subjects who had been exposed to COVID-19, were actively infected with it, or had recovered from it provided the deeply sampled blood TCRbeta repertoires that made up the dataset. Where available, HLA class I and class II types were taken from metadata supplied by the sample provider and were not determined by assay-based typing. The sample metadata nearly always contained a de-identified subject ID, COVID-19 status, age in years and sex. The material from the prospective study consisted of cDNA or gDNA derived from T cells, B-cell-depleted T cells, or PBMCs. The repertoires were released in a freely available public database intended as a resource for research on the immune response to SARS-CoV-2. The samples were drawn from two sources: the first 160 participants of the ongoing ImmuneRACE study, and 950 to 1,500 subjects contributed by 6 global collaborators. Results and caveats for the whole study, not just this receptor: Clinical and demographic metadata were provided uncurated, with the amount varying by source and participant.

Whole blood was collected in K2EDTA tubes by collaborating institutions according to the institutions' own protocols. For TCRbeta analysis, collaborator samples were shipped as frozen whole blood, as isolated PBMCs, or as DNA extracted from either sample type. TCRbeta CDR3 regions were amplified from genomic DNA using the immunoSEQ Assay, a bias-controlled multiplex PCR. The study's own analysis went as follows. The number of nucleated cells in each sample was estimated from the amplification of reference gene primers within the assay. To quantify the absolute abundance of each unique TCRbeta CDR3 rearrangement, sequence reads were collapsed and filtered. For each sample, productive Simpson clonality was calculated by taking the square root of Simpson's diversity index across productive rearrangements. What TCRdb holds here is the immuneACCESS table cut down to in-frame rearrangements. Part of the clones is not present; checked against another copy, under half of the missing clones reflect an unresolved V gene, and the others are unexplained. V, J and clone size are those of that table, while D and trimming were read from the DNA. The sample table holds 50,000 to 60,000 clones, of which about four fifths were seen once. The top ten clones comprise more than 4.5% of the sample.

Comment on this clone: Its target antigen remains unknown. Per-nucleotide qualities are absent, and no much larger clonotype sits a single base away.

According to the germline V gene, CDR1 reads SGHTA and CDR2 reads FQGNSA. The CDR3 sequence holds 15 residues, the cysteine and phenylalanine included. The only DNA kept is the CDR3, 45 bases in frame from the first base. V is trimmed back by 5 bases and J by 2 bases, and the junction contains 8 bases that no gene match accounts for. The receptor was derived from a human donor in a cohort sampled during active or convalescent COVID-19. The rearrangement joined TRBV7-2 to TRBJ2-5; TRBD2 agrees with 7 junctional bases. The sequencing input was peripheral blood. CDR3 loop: CASSSYNGGQETQYF. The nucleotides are TGTGCCAGCAGCAGTTATAACGGGGGGCAAGAGACCCAGTACTTC. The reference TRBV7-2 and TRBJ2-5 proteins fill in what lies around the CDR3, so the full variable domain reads GAGVSQSPSNKVTEKGKDVELRCDPISGHTALYWYRQSLGQGLEFLIYFQGNSAPDKSGLPSDRFSAERTGGSVSTLTIQRTQQEDSAVYLCASSSYNGGQETQYFGPGTRLLVL.